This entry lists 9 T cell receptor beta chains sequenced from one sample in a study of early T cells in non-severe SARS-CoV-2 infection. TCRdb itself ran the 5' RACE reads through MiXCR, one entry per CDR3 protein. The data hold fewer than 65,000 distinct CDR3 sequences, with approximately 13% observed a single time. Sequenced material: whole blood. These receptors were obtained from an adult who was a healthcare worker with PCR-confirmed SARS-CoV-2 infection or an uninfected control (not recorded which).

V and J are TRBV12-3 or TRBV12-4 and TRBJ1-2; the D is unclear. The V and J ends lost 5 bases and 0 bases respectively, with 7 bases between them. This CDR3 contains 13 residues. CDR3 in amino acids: CASSTASNYGYTF. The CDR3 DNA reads TGTGCCAGCAGTACAGCTTCTAACTATGGCTACACCTTC.

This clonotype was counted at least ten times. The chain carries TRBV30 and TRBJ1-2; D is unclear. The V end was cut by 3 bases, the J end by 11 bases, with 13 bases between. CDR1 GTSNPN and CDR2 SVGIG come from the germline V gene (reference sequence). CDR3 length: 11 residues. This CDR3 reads CAWRSPVVYTF. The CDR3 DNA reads TGTGCCTGGAGGTCTCCGGTGGTGTACACCTTC. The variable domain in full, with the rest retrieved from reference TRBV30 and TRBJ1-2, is SQTIHQWPATLVQPVGSPLSLECTVEGTSNPNLYWYRQAAGRGLQLLFYSVGIGQISSEVPQNLSASRPQDRQFILSSKKLLLSDSGFYLCAWRSPVVYTFGSGTRLTVV.

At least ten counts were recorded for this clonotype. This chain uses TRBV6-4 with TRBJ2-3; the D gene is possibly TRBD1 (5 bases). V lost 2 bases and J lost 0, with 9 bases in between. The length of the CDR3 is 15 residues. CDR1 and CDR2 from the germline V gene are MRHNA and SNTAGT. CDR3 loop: CASSDRGSSTDTQYF. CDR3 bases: TGTGCCAGCAGTGACAGGGGTTCTAGCACAGATACGCAGTATTTT.

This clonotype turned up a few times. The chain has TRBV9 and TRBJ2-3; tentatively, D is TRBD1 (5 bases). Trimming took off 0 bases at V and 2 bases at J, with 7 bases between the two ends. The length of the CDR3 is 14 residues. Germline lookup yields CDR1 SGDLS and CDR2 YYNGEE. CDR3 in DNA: TGTGCCAGCAGCGTAGATGGGGCCACAGATACGCAGTATTTT. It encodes CASSVDGATDTQYF.

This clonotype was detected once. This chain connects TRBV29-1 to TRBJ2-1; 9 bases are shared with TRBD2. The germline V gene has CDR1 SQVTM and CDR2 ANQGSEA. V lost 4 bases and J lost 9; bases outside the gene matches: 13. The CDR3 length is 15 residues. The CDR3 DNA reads TGCAGCGTTGTGATGCGGCTAGCGGGGTCCGGTGAGCAGTTCTTC. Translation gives CSVVMRLAGSGEQFF.

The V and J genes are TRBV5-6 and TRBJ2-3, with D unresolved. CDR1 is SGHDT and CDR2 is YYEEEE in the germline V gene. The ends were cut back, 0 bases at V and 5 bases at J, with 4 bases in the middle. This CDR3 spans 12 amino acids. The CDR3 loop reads CASSLAGDTQYF. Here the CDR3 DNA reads TGTGCCAGCAGCTTGGCTGGAGATACGCAGTATTTT.

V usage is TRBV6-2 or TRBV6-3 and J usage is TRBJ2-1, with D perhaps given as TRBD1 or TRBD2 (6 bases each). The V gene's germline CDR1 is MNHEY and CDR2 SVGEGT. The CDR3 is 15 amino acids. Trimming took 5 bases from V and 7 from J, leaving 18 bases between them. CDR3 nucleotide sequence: TGTGCCAGCAGTCCCGGGGGCCCTACCCGGAATGAGCAGTTCTTC. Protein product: CASSPGGPTRNEQFF.

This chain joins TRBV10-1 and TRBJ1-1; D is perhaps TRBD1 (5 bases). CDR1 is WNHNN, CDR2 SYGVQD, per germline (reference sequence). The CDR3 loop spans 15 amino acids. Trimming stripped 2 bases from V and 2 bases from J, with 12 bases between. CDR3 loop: CASSESGRENTEAFF. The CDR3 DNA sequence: TGCGCCAGCAGTGAGAGTGGCAGGGAAAACACTGAAGCTTTCTTT.

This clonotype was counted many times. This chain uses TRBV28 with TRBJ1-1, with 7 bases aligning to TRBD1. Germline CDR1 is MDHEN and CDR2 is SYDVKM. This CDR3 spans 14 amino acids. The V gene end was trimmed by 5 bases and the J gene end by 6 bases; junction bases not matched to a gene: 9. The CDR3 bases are TGTGCCAGCAGTCCCCGACAGGGCCGCGCTGAAGCTTTCTTT. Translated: CASSPRQGRAEAFF.